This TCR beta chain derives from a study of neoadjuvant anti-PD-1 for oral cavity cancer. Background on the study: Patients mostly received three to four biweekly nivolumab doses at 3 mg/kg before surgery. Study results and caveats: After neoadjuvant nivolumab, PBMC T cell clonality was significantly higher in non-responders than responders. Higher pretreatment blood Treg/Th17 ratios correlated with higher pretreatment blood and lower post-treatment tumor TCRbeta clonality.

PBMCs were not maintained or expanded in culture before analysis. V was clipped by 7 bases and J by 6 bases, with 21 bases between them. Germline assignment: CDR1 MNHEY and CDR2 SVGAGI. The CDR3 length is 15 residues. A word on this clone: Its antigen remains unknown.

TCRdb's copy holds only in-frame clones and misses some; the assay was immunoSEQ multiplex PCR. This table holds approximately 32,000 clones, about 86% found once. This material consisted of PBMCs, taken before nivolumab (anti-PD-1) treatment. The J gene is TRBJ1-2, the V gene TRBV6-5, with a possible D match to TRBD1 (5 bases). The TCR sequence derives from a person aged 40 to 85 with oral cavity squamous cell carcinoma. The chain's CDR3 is CASTTGTGEYHGYTF. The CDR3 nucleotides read TGTGCCAGCACCACGGGGACTGGAGAGTACCATGGCTACACCTTC.